Each of the 26 T cell receptor beta chains below was sequenced from the same sample in a study of response to subunit inactivated influenza vaccine. TCRdb reprocessed the RT-PCR reads with MiXCR, giving one entry per CDR3 protein. This table has roughly 500,000 distinct CDR3 sequences, 25% appearing once. Sequencing was performed on CD4+ T cells sorted from PBMCs, taken 4 to 6 days after vaccination. These receptors were taken from a man over 45 who received an inactivated influenza vaccine.

This clonotype occurred a few times. The chain couples TRBV12-3 or TRBV12-4 to TRBJ2-6; D unresolved. V dropped 0 bases and J dropped 0 bases, with 6 bases sitting between them. This CDR3 comprises 16 residues. DNA for the CDR3: TGTGCCAGCAGTTTAGCGGGCGTCTCTGGGGCCAACGTCCTGACTTTC. This sequence encodes CASSLAGVSGANVLTF.

The chain has TRBV5-1 and TRBJ1-6, with 7 bases lining up with TRBD1. Germline assignment: CDR1 SGHRS and CDR2 YFSETQ. With 1 base clipped from V and 7 bases from J, the junction kept 5 bases outside the gene matches. The CDR3 length is 15 residues. In nucleotides, the CDR3 is TGCGCCAGCAGCTTGTCAGCAGGGGGAAATTCACCCCTCCACTTT. Residues: CASSLSAGGNSPLHF.

This rearrangement joins TRBV15 to TRBJ1-2, with unresolved D. Germline V gene data show CDR1 as LNHNV and CDR2 as YYDKDF (reference sequence). V was clipped by 5 bases and J by 2 bases, with 9 bases between them. The CDR3 sequence is 13 residues long. CDR3 residues: CATSRPGNYGYTF. The CDR3 coding sequence is TGTGCCACCAGCCGACCCGGAAACTATGGCTACACCTTC.

The rearrangement joins TRBV5-1 to TRBJ2-6; D perhaps matches TRBD1 (6 bases). CDR1 and CDR2 from the germline V gene are SGHRS and YFSETQ. The CDR3 covers 14 residues. Trimming left V 8 bases short and J 2 bases short, with 11 bases between. The CDR3 region has the DNA TGCGCCAGTAACCCAGGGGCTGGGGCCAACGTCCTGACTTTC. As protein: CASNPGAGANVLTF.

This chain links TRBV6-1 with TRBJ2-2, with D perhaps assigned TRBD1 or TRBD2 (6 bases each). CDR1 MNHNS and CDR2 SASEGT come from the germline V gene. The CDR3 spans 16 residues. V lost 6 bases to trimming and J lost 4 bases, with 18 bases between them. CDR3 bases: TGTGCCAGCAGGGAAAGGGGGAGGCTAATCACCGGGGAGCTGTTTTTT. Translated: CASRERGRLITGELFF.

The V and J genes are TRBV5-1 and TRBJ2-7; 9 nucleotides agree with TRBD1. The CDR3 length is 16 residues. In germline, CDR1 is SGHRS, CDR2 YFSETQ. With V trimmed by 1 base and J by 1 base, 6 bases remained unmatched. DNA of the CDR3: TGCGCCAGCAGCTTGCACGGGACAGGGAATTCCTACGAGCAGTACTTC. Encoded protein: CASSLHGTGNSYEQYF.

V and J are TRBV4-3 and TRBJ1-6; D is undetermined. The germline V and J ends were trimmed by 1 base and 5 bases, with 15 bases remaining between them. The CDR3 length is 17 residues. The germline V gene has CDR1 LGHNA and CDR2 YSLEER. The DNA of the CDR3 is TGCGCCAGCAGCCAAGGGGCCGGTGCAGTTAATAATTCACCCCTCCACTTT. Protein: CASSQGAGAVNNSPLHF.

The chain employs TRBV10-1 and TRBJ2-2; D possibly corresponds to TRBD1 (5 bases). This CDR3 has 15 amino acids. Trimming stripped 4 bases from V and 1 base from J, with 10 bases between. The germline V gene encodes CDR1 WNHNN and CDR2 SYGVQD (reference sequence). The chain's CDR3 is CASSGAGMNTGELFF. CDR3 sequence (DNA): TGCGCCAGCAGTGGGGCAGGGATGAACACCGGGGAGCTGTTTTTT.

The table lists this clonotype with a few counts. The rearrangement links TRBV6-1 to TRBJ2-5, with TRBD2 matching 14 bases. After removal of 4 bases from V and 4 bases from J, the junction contained 5 bases not matched to a gene. The CDR3 totals 16 residues. Germline lookup yields CDR1 MNHNS and CDR2 SASEGT. Here the CDR3 DNA reads TGTGCCAGCAGTGGACTAGCGGGGGGGCATGGAGAGACCCAGTACTTC. Encoded protein: CASSGLAGGHGETQYF.

This clonotype was found a few times. The chain combines TRBV5-5 with TRBJ2-5; D might be TRBD2 (5 bases). Trimming left V 4 bases short and J 2 bases short, with 21 bases between. Per the germline V gene, CDR1 is SGHKS and CDR2 is YYEKEE (reference sequence). This CDR3 comprises 17 residues. CDR3 nucleotides: TGTGCCAGCAGCGCATTAGGGAGCGGAGCCCTACAAGAGACCCAGTACTTC. It is translated as CASSALGSGALQETQYF.

This clonotype was found a few times. The V call is TRBV12-3 or TRBV12-4, the J call TRBJ1-2, with 7 bases that match TRBD1. The CDR3 extends over 13 amino acids. The trim removed 5 bases at V and 7 bases at J, leaving 7 bases unmatched. In DNA form, the CDR3 reads TGTGCCAGCAGTCCCGGGACAGAGGGTGGCTACACCTTC. It is translated as CASSPGTEGGYTF.

The CDR3 nucleotides read TGTGCCAGCAGTTTATCCGGGACAGGGGGCAGGGGCTACACCTTC. Protein sequence: CASSLSGTGGRGYTF. The V call is TRBV12-3 or TRBV12-4, the J call TRBJ1-2, with 12 bases lining up with TRBD1. The CDR3 consists of 15 residues. The J segment lost 8 bases and the V segment lost 2 bases, leaving 6 bases of the junction unmatched.

The chain uses TRBV4-1 and TRBJ2-7; D may be TRBD2 (5 bases). The CDR3 runs 14 residues. The V end was cut by 0 bases, the J end by 6 bases, with 12 bases between. Germline V CDR1 and CDR2: MGHRA, YSYEKL. The CDR3 sequence: CASSQEGGLGEQYF. The CDR3 DNA reads TGCGCCAGCAGCCAAGAGGGTGGACTCGGCGAGCAGTACTTC.

This clonotype was counted between two and nine times. This chain uses TRBV6-2 or TRBV6-3 with TRBJ2-1, with D uncertain. The V gene's germline CDR1 is MNHEY and CDR2 SVGEGT. The CDR3 is 14 amino acids. Trimming removed 2 bases at V and 5 bases at J, with 10 bases between. The CDR3 reads CASSYARPNNEQFF. In nucleotides, the CDR3 is TGTGCCAGCAGTTACGCCAGGCCGAACAATGAGCAGTTCTTC.

The genes are TRBV7-9 and TRBJ1-6; 8 bases fit TRBD1. Germline trimming cut 3 bases from V and 7 bases from J; bases unmatched to any gene: 5. The CDR3 is 15 residues long. Germline CDR1 SEHNR, CDR2 FQNEAQ (reference sequence). The chain's CDR3 is CASSFGGQENSPLHF. The DNA of the CDR3 is TGTGCCAGCAGCTTCGGGGGACAGGAGAATTCACCCCTCCACTTT.

The chain recombines TRBV6-1 with TRBJ2-1; 7 bases fit TRBD2. Germline V CDR1 and CDR2: MNHNS, SASEGT. The V gene end was trimmed by 7 bases and the J gene end by 2 bases; junction bases not matched to a gene: 5. The CDR3 has 14 residues. The CDR3 sequence: CASTGSGAYNEQFF. The CDR3 DNA follows: TGTGCCAGCACGGGGAGCGGGGCCTACAATGAGCAGTTCTTC.

The rearrangement joins TRBV6-2 or TRBV6-3 to TRBJ2-1, with 10 positions matching TRBD2. The junction had 14 bases not matched to a gene; V was cut back by 6 bases and J by 3 bases. Germline V gene sequence: CDR1 MNHEY, CDR2 SVGEGT. The CDR3 contains 18 residues. CDR3 amino acids: CASSLWGISSGSYNEQFF. CDR3 nucleotide sequence: TGTGCCAGCAGCTTGTGGGGGATTTCTAGCGGGAGCTACAATGAGCAGTTCTTC.

This chain connects TRBV25-1 to TRBJ2-3; 11 nucleotides agree with TRBD1. The CDR3 extends over 12 amino acids. Trimming cost V 9 bases and J 6 bases; bases outside gene matches: 2. Per the germline V gene, CDR1 is MGHDK and CDR2 is SYGVNS. DNA for the CDR3: TGTGCCAGTGGACAGGGGGCGGATACGCAGTATTTT. Translated: CASGQGADTQYF.

The chain carries TRBV6-5 and TRBJ2-2; perhaps TRBD1 as D (6 bases). In germline, CDR1 is MNHEY, CDR2 SVGAGI. V was cut by 0 bases and J by 6 bases, with 8 bases left in between. The CDR3 has 14 residues. This chain's CDR3 is CASSYSKGAGELFF. In DNA, the CDR3 is TGTGCCAGCAGTTACTCCAAGGGGGCCGGGGAGCTGTTTTTT.

This clonotype was observed a few times. This chain uses TRBV20-1 with TRBJ2-3; D not resolved. The CDR3 has 12 amino acids. Germline CDR1 DFQATT, CDR2 SNEGSKA (reference sequence). Deletions cut 5 bases from V and 0 bases from J, with 6 bases between. The CDR3 DNA reads as TGCAGTGCTTGGGCTAGCACAGATACGCAGTATTTT. This sequence encodes CSAWASTDTQYF.

The chain couples TRBV28 to TRBJ2-3; D unresolved. CDR1 and CDR2 from the germline V gene are MDHEN and SYDVKM. The CDR3 has 13 amino acids. V was shortened by 8 bases and J by 2 bases, with 11 bases between the two germline ends. The CDR3 DNA follows: TGTGCCAGCTGTTCCAGGCCCACAGATACGCAGTATTTT. It specifies CASCSRPTDTQYF. The whole variable domain, filled in from reference TRBV28 and TRBJ2-3, reads DVKVTQSSRYLVKRTGEKVFLECVQDMDHENMFWYRQDPGLGLRLIYFSYDVKMKEKGDIPEGYSVSREKKERFSLILESASTNQTSMYLCASCSRPTDTQYFGPGTRLTVL.

V is TRBV3-1 and J is TRBJ1-1, with a tentative D call TRBD1 (5 bases). This CDR3 contains 16 residues. CDR1 and CDR2 (germline): LGHDT, YNNKEL (reference sequence). Trimming removed 1 base at V and 0 bases at J, with 12 bases between. CDR3 DNA sequence: TGTGCCAGCAGCCAAGGGCCAGGGATTCTGAACACTGAAGCTTTCTTT. Translation: CASSQGPGILNTEAFF.

The V and J genes are TRBV7-2 and TRBJ2-4, with D unresolved. V dropped 0 bases and J dropped 3 bases, with 6 bases sitting between them. Germline V lookup: CDR1 SGHTA, CDR2 FQGNSA. The CDR3 extends over 14 amino acids. The CDR3 protein is CASSLADLKNIQYF. The CDR3, as DNA: TGTGCCAGCAGCTTAGCTGACCTCAAAAACATTCAGTACTTC.

The table lists this clonotype with a few counts. V and J are TRBV5-1 and TRBJ2-7; D call uncertain. Germline V gene sequence: CDR1 SGHRS, CDR2 YFSETQ. Trimming removed 0 bases at V and 0 bases at J, with 13 bases between. The CDR3 is made up of 16 amino acids. This CDR3 reads CASSLASGVGSYEQYF. CDR3 bases: TGCGCCAGCAGCTTGGCCTCTGGGGTGGGCTCCTACGAGCAGTACTTC.

This clonotype was detected only a few times. The rearrangement links TRBV18 to TRBJ2-7; 7 bases align to TRBD1. The V and J ends lost 6 bases and 0 bases, in that order; junction bases with no gene match: 8. Germline CDR1 KGHSH, CDR2 LQKENI. CDR3 length: 15 residues. CDR3 bases: TGTGCCAGCTCGCCCACAGGGGCCAGCTCCTACGAGCAGTACTTC. The encoded protein is CASSPTGASSYEQYF.

This clonotype appeared a few times. The chain employs TRBV21-1 and TRBJ2-1; the DNA was not used to check the table's D call, TRBD2. TRBV21-1 is listed as a pseudogene. This CDR3 spans 16 amino acids. CDR3 sequence: CASSKGGAGGWNEQFF. The CDR3 nucleotides are TGTGCCAGCAGCAAAGGAGGAGCGGGAGGGTGGAATGAGCAGTTCTTC.